These 25 T cell receptor beta chains originate from one sample sequenced in a study of molecular identifiers for immune sequencing clone quantification. Each CDR3 protein is one row after TCRdb ran MiXCR on the PCR reads. Among about 640,000 distinct CDR3 sequences listed, 15% to 20% were seen once. Sequences were obtained from naive CD8+ T cells from blood, with Jurkat cell RNA spiked in. Noted subset: FACS-sorted CD8+CD4-CCR7+CD45RA+ naive T cells. The receptors stem from a human donor in good health. Some libraries in this study had Jurkat cell RNA spiked in.

In this sample, this clonotype turned up once. V gene TRBV12-3 or TRBV12-4 combines with J gene TRBJ2-6, with a tentative D call TRBD2 (6 bases). Trimming took off 7 bases at V and 5 bases at J, with 18 bases between the two ends. CDR3 length: 16 residues. DNA of the CDR3: TGTGCCAGCACCCCTACCGGGGGTACCAGGGCCAACGTCCTGACTTTC. It codes for CASTPTGGTRANVLTF.

This clonotype was detected many times. J is TRBJ2-2 and V is TRBV7-3; 10 bases are a match to TRBD2. V lost 1 base, J lost 4 bases, and 12 bases stayed unmatched. The length of the CDR3 is 19 residues. Germline V gene lookup returns CDR1 SGHTA and CDR2 FQGTGA. CDR3 sequence: CASSLNPRWVAGGTGELFF. In DNA, the CDR3 is TGTGCCAGCAGCTTAAATCCCCGGTGGGTAGCGGGAGGCACCGGGGAGCTGTTTTTT.

A remark on this clonotype: Just one base apart from a much larger clone, this may be a read error. This chain joins TRBV12-3 or TRBV12-4 and TRBJ2-2; TRBD1 is a possible D gene (6 bases). Trimming shortened V by 11 bases and J by 6 bases, and 19 bases separated the two germline ends. The CDR3 is 14 residues long. In DNA, the CDR3 is TGTGCCTGCATCATCGGACAGACGGCCGGGGAGCTGTTTTTT. Its translation is CACIIGQTAGELFF.

As to this clonotype: It may be a read error: a sequence one base away is much more abundant. The final CDR3 position lacks the conserved phenylalanine or tryptophan, pointing to a likely read error. The chain carries TRBV3-1 and TRBJ2-3; D is ambiguous. CDR1 LGHDT and CDR2 YNNKEL come from the germline V gene (reference sequence). V was pared by 2 bases and J by 3 bases, with 12 bases between. The CDR3 is 15 amino acids. This chain's CDR3 is CASSQYWVMTDTQYL. The DNA of the CDR3 is TGTGCCAGCAGCCAATACTGGGTAATGACAGATACGCAGTATCTT.

This clonotype has a handful of counts. This chain connects TRBV27 to TRBJ2-3; the match to TRBD2 covers 8 bases. V gave up 5 bases and J gave up 5 bases; unmatched junction bases: 9. Germline CDR1 MNHEY, CDR2 SMNVEV (reference sequence). CDR3 length equals 15 residues. Here the CDR3 DNA reads TGTGCCAGCAGTCCCTTGACGGGAGGGTTAGATACGCAGTATTTT. Its protein product is CASSPLTGGLDTQYF.

This chain connects TRBV4-1 to TRBJ2-5; D possibly corresponds to TRBD1 (5 bases). Trimming removed 0 bases at V and 5 bases at J, with 19 bases between. CDR1 MGHRA and CDR2 YSYEKL come from the germline V gene. The CDR3 loop spans 17 amino acids. The chain's CDR3 is CASSQDPPGTKGETQYF. CDR3 in DNA: TGCGCCAGCAGCCAAGATCCCCCAGGAACCAAGGGGGAGACCCAGTACTTC.

This clonotype has at least ten counts. The chain recombines TRBV9 with TRBJ2-7; D is possibly TRBD1 or TRBD2 (6 bases each). The CDR3 consists of 14 residues. CDR1 is SGDLS, CDR2 YYNGEE, per germline. With 0 bases removed from V and 4 bases from J, the gap between germline ends came to 11 bases. The CDR3, as DNA: TGTGCCAGCAGCGTAGGTGGAGGGGGTTACGAGCAGTACTTC. Its translation: CASSVGGGGYEQYF.

V is TRBV28 and J is TRBJ2-7; tentatively, D is TRBD2 (6 bases). Trimming pared 1 base from V and 1 base from J, leaving 17 bases between. Germline CDR1 and CDR2: MDHEN and SYDVKM. The CDR3 extends over 17 amino acids. The CDR3 DNA is TGTGCCAGCAGTTTATTACCCCGGGGGACCTTTTCCTACGAGCAGTACTTC. It codes for CASSLLPRGTFSYEQYF.

This clonotype was counted only a few times. This rearrangement joins TRBV5-1 to TRBJ2-2, with 7 bases aligning to TRBD1. The CDR3 spans 12 residues. V dropped 10 bases and J dropped 10; count of bases not matched to a gene: 10. The V gene's germline CDR1 is SGHRS and CDR2 YFSETQ. The CDR3 region has the DNA TGCGCCTCGACAGGGAGCAGCGAGGAGCTGTTTTTT. Protein: CASTGSSEELFF.

In this sample, this clonotype turned up many times. The chain carries TRBV23-1 and TRBJ1-5; tentatively, D is TRBD1 (5 bases). TRBV23-1 is annotated as an ORF whose role is uncertain. The length of the CDR3 is 15 residues. Trimming shortened V by 8 bases and J by 2 bases, and 16 bases separated the two germline ends. The CDR3 protein is CASLGRGDGNQPQHF. The CDR3 nucleotides read TGCGCCAGCCTGGGGCGAGGAGATGGCAATCAGCCCCAGCATTTT.

This clonotype was counted many times. This rearrangement joins TRBV4-3 to TRBJ2-1, with 8 bases that match TRBD2. V shed 0 bases, J shed 14 bases, and the junction held 15 bases outside the gene matches. The CDR3 consists of 16 residues. Germline V gene sequence: CDR1 LGHNA, CDR2 YSLEER. The CDR3: CASSQDREEAGESEFF. CDR3 nucleotide sequence: TGCGCCAGCAGCCAAGATAGAGAAGAAGCGGGGGAGTCTGAGTTCTTC.

The chain employs TRBV6-1 and TRBJ2-5, with 9 bases aligning to TRBD1. This CDR3 has 14 residues. Trimming took 5 bases from V and 3 from J; bases not matched to a gene: 4. Germline V CDR1 and CDR2: MNHNS, SASEGT. The CDR3 sequence is CASSLTGGKETQYF. The CDR3 bases are TGTGCCAGCAGTCTGACAGGGGGAAAAGAGACCCAGTACTTC.

As regards this clonotype: A read error may explain this, as a much larger clone is one base away. The rearrangement uses TRBV29-1 and TRBJ1-1; D is perhaps TRBD1 (6 bases). Trimming shortened V by 6 bases and J by 4 bases, and 15 bases separated the two germline ends. Germline V lookup: CDR1 SQVTM, CDR2 ANQGSEA. The length of the CDR3 is 13 residues. The DNA for the CDR3 is TGCAGCGTCCTAGACAGGCTTGGCACTGAAGCTTTCTTT. It specifies CSVLDRLGTEAFF.

This clonotype appeared many times. This chain connects TRBV5-1 to TRBJ2-3, with D perhaps matching TRBD2 (6 bases). The CDR3 totals 15 residues. Trimming shortened V by 0 bases and J by 6 bases, and 14 bases separated the two germline ends. Per germline, CDR1 SGHRS and CDR2 YFSETQ. The CDR3 nucleotides are TGCGCCAGCAGCTTGGCCGGACCGGCGGGGGATACGCAGTATTTT. Translating it yields CASSLAGPAGDTQYF.

In its sample, this clonotype was seen many times. This chain connects TRBV20-1 to TRBJ2-3, with D possibly matching TRBD2 (6 bases). The CDR3 contains 17 residues. V dropped 6 bases and J dropped 1 base, with 23 bases sitting between them. Per germline, CDR1 DFQATT and CDR2 SNEGSKA (reference sequence). CDR3 region: CSAPIGGVRRGTDTQYF. In DNA form, the CDR3 reads TGCAGTGCCCCCATAGGCGGGGTTAGGAGGGGCACAGATACGCAGTATTTT.

At least ten counts were recorded for this clonotype. The chain links TRBV20-1 to TRBJ2-3; 8 bases match TRBD2. Trimming at V came to 0 bases and at J to 6 bases, leaving 14 bases not matched to a gene. This CDR3 region has 17 residues. CDR1 is DFQATT and CDR2 is SNEGSKA in the germline V gene (reference sequence). The CDR3 DNA reads as TGCAGTGCTAGAGACAGGGCAGAAGCGGGAGTACCTGATACGCAGTATTTT. It translates to CSARDRAEAGVPDTQYF.

The chain is built from TRBV27 and TRBJ2-3; TRBD2 aligns across 12 bases. The V gene's germline CDR1 is MNHEY and CDR2 SMNVEV (reference sequence). Losses at the gene ends were 8 bases for V and 5 bases for J; bases not matched to a gene: 14. This CDR3 region has 17 residues. In nucleotides, the CDR3 is TGTGCCAGCTCTGGCCTAGCGGGAGGGGGGCTGGTAGATACGCAGTATTTT. Translating gives CASSGLAGGGLVDTQYF.

In its sample, this clonotype was seen a few times. V is TRBV6-4 and J is TRBJ2-2, with 7 bases matching TRBD1. V was pared by 1 base and J by 5 bases, with 7 bases of the junction left unmatched. Germline CDR1 is MRHNA and CDR2 is SNTAGT. CDR3 size: 16 residues. CDR3 DNA sequence: TGTGCCAGCAGTGACTTCGCAGGGGGAAGGACCGGGGAGCTGTTTTTT. Its protein is CASSDFAGGRTGELFF.

Remarks on this clonotype: Since no conserved phenylalanine or tryptophan closes the CDR3, a read error is the likely cause. The genes are TRBV12-3 or TRBV12-4 and TRBJ2-7; D possibly matches TRBD1 or TRBD2 (5 bases each). The V gene lost 7 bases and the J gene lost 5 bases, with 15 bases spanning the gap. The length of the CDR3 is 13 residues. The CDR3 nucleotides read TGTGCCAGCACCCTAGGGGACGCCGACGAGCAGTACTCC. Protein: CASTLGDADEQYS.

This clonotype was observed many times. The chain is built from TRBV7-6 and TRBJ2-3, with a possible D match to TRBD1 (6 bases). Germline assignment: CDR1 SGHVS and CDR2 FNYEAQ. The CDR3 contains 14 residues. Trimming took 5 bases from V and 4 from J, leaving 13 bases between them. DNA for the CDR3: TGTGCCAGCAGCACAACAGGGATCGCAGATACGCAGTATTTT. This sequence encodes CASSTTGIADTQYF.

In nucleotides, the CDR3 is TGTGCCAGCAGCCCCCCTTTTGCGGGGGCCCAAGAGACCCAGTACTTC. Protein product: CASSPPFAGAQETQYF. The rearrangement joins TRBV7-8 to TRBJ2-5, with D tentatively TRBD2 (7 bases). The CDR3 has 16 amino acids. CDR1 and CDR2 (germline): SGHVS, FQNEAQ. Trimming left V 5 bases short and J 1 base short, with 17 bases between.

This clonotype was detected only once. The conserved phenylalanine or tryptophan normally closing the CDR3 is absent here, so this likely arose from a read error. The chain carries TRBV30 and TRBJ2-5; 7 nucleotides align to TRBD2. V dropped 3 bases and J dropped 0; count of bases not matched to a gene: 7. This CDR3 has 15 residues. Germline assignment: CDR1 GTSNPN and CDR2 SVGIG (reference sequence). In DNA, the CDR3 is TGTGCCTGGAGGTTTGTGGGGGGGTACCAAGAGACCCAGTACCTC. As protein: CAWRFVGGYQETQYL.

This clonotype was found many times. The chain combines TRBV6-5 with TRBJ1-2; 10 bases fit TRBD1. This CDR3 has 14 residues. Per the germline V gene, CDR1 is MNHEY and CDR2 is SVGAGI. Germline trimming cut 7 bases from V and 4 bases from J; bases unmatched to any gene: 6. CDR3 amino acids: CASKPGTGVYGYTF. The CDR3 coding sequence is TGTGCCAGCAAGCCCGGGACAGGGGTCTATGGCTACACCTTC.

This clonotype showed up many times. The J gene is TRBJ1-1, the V gene TRBV4-3; D call uncertain. This CDR3 has 15 residues. Trimming removed 1 base at V and 0 bases at J, with 9 bases between. CDR1 is LGHNA, CDR2 YSLEER, per germline. Here the CDR3 DNA reads TGCGCCAGCAGCCAAGGAATTCGTTTGAACACTGAAGCTTTCTTT. The encoded protein is CASSQGIRLNTEAFF.

This clonotype was counted only a few times. The chain has TRBV13 and TRBJ1-6; TRBD1 is a possible D gene (5 bases). CDR3 length equals 15 residues. CDR1 PRHDT and CDR2 FYEKMQ come from the germline V gene (reference sequence). Trimming stripped 2 bases from V and 8 bases from J, with 13 bases between. The CDR3, as DNA: TGTGCCAGCAGCTTAATGACACAAGGGGATTCACCCCTCCACTTT. Translation: CASSLMTQGDSPLHF.